Sequencing of this T cell receptor beta chain was carried out in a study of blood T cells in healthy people across ages. Per germline, CDR1 LGHNA and CDR2 YNFKEQ. Trimming removed 3 bases at V and 3 bases at J, with 14 bases between. The CDR3 spans 15 residues. A second PCR of about 7 to 12 cycles used a sample-barcoded 5' primer and a J-beta primer mix. TCRdb passed the 5' RACE reads through MiXCR, listing each CDR3 protein once. Counted here are 760,000 or so distinct CDR3 sequences, about 25% occurring once; the ten biggest clones make up roughly a tenth. This same sample was also taken into another study, of T cells of mothers and their children.

Sample: blood. The gene calls are TRBV4-2 and TRBJ1-2; D perhaps matches TRBD1 (5 bases). The sequence came from a boy between 10 and 17 years old in good health. Here the CDR3 DNA reads TGTGCCAGCAGCCAGGGATCAGGGCCACACTATGGCTACACCTTC. Its protein product is CASSQGSGPHYGYTF.